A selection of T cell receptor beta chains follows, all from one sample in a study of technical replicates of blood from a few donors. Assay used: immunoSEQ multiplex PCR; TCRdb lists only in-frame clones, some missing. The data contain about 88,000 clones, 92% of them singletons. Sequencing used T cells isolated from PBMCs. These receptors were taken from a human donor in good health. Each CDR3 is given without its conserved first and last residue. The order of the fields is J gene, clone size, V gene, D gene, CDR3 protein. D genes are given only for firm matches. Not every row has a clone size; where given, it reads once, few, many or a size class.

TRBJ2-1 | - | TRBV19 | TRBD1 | ASSRGQPSWAYNEQF
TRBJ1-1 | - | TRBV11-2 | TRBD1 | ASSLRMDRFITEAF
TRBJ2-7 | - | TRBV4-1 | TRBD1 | ASSLLLMVRQGAYEQY
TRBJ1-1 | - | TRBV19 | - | ASSTESRVSEAF
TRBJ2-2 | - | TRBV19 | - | GTENTGELF
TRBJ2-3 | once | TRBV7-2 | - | ASSLAGGPTDTQY
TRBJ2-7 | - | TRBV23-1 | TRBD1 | ASSFRDRLRNEQY
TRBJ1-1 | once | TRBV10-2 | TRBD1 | ASNDRTGSNTEAF
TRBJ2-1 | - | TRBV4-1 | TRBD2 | ASSQPGLAAYNEQF
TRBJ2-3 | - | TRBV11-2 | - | ASNLGQGTQY
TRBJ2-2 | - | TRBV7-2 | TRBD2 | ASSPSASGSLTGELF
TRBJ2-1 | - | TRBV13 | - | ASSLEGRTYNEQF
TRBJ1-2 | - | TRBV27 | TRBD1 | ASSLDRGNGYT
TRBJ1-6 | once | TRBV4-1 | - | ASSQDSGLINSPLH